The 26 T cell receptor beta chains below all came from one sample that was sequenced in a study of blood T cells in healthy people across ages. A second PCR of 7 to 11 cycles used a sample-barcoded 5' primer and a J-beta primer mix. TCRdb reanalysed the 5' RACE reads using MiXCR and keeps one entry per CDR3 protein. The sample consists of some 940,000 distinct CDR3 sequences, almost 30% of them appearing once. The same sample was also studied in work on T cells of mothers and their children.

The sequencing input was blood. Every receptor here comes from a woman in her forties in good health.

This chain links TRBV4-2 with TRBJ2-5; 10 bases agree with TRBD2. The junction had 8 bases not matched to a gene; V was cut back by 2 bases and J by 5 bases. From germline, CDR1 is LGHNA and CDR2 YNFKEQ. CDR3 size: 16 residues. The CDR3 DNA follows: TGTGCCAGCAGCCAACGCCCTAGCGGGAGTAGGGAGACCCAGTACTTC. It specifies CASSQRPSGSRETQYF.

This chain connects TRBV6-6 to TRBJ2-3; 8 nucleotides agree with TRBD2. The V gene's germline CDR1 is MNHNY and CDR2 SVGAGI (reference sequence). With 4 bases clipped from V and 2 bases from J, the junction kept 8 bases outside the gene matches. The CDR3 loop spans 16 amino acids. In nucleotides, the CDR3 is TGTGCCAGCAGTTTGGCCAGCGGGAGATTCACAGATACGCAGTATTTT. It translates to CASSLASGRFTDTQYF.

This clonotype was detected ten times or more. This sequence joins TRBV4-1 and TRBJ1-2; 7 bases agree with TRBD1. V was clipped by 4 bases and J by 1 base; unmatched bases: 6. CDR1 and CDR2 from the germline V gene are MGHRA and YSYEKL. The length of the CDR3 is 15 residues. CDR3 sequence reads: CASSRGQEHNYGYTF. CDR3 nucleotides: TGCGCCAGCAGCCGAGGACAGGAACATAACTATGGCTACACCTTC.

The chain uses TRBV18 and TRBJ2-1, with a weak D call TRBD1 (6 bases). The V and J ends lost 6 bases and 8 bases respectively, with 14 bases between them. The CDR3 contains 13 residues. Germline V gene data show CDR1 as KGHSH and CDR2 as LQKENI. This CDR3 is CASSPGVSDEQFF. DNA for the CDR3: TGTGCCAGCTCCCCAGGGGTATCGGATGAGCAGTTCTTC.

The V gene is TRBV5-5, the J gene TRBJ2-4; TRBD2 aligns across 10 bases. V trimming: 1 base; J trimming: 3 bases; junction bases outside the gene matches: 1. CDR3 length equals 15 residues. From germline, CDR1 is SGHKS and CDR2 YYEKEE (reference sequence). The CDR3 region has the DNA TGTGCCAGCAGCTTGAGACTAGCGGGCAAAAACATTCAGTACTTC. Residues: CASSLRLAGKNIQYF.

This clonotype was observed at least ten times. The chain employs TRBV7-2 and TRBJ2-1; D is possibly TRBD2 (6 bases). The V end was cut by 5 bases, the J end by 10 bases, with 15 bases between. Germline CDR1 and CDR2: SGHTA and FQGNSA. This CDR3 has 13 amino acids. CDR3 in amino acids: CASSPQGTGEQFF. The DNA of the CDR3 is TGTGCCAGCAGCCCGCAAGGGACTGGCGAGCAGTTCTTC.

This clonotype turned up a few times. The chain recombines TRBV20-1 with TRBJ1-1; the D is unclear. Germline values: CDR1 DFQATT, CDR2 SNEGSKA (reference sequence). The CDR3 is 10 residues long. The germline V and J ends were trimmed by 3 bases and 3 bases, with 2 bases remaining between them. The CDR3 coding sequence is TGCAGTGCTAGCTACACTGAAGCTTTCTTT. Translation: CSASYTEAFF.

This clonotype was counted many times. J is TRBJ2-7 and V is TRBV9, with 7 bases that match TRBD2. Germline V lookup: CDR1 SGDLS, CDR2 YYNGEE. V lost 3 bases to trimming and J lost 1 base; unmatched junction nucleotides: 7. The CDR3 has 15 amino acids. The CDR3 DNA reads as TGTGCCAGCAGCGCAGAGCCGGGACTATCCTACGAGCAGTACTTC. It specifies CASSAEPGLSYEQYF.

This chain joins TRBV4-2 and TRBJ1-1, with a weak D call TRBD1 (5 bases). The V and J ends lost 5 bases and 5 bases respectively, with 15 bases between them. In germline, CDR1 is LGHNA, CDR2 YNFKEQ. The length of the CDR3 is 14 residues. CDR3 nucleotides: TGTGCCAGCAGCTCCAGGGAGGGGAGGACTGAAGCTTTCTTT. This sequence encodes CASSSREGRTEAFF.

The chain carries TRBV5-1 and TRBJ2-1, with a weak D call TRBD1 (6 bases). The CDR3 runs 13 residues. From germline, CDR1 is SGHRS and CDR2 YFSETQ. With 5 bases removed from V and 14 bases from J, the gap between germline ends came to 20 bases. This CDR3 reads CASRRDVQGLEFF. CDR3 sequence (DNA): TGCGCCAGCAGAAGGGACGTACAGGGCTTGGAGTTCTTC.

V gene TRBV12-3 or TRBV12-4 combines with J gene TRBJ2-2, with D possibly TRBD2 on 6 matching bases. Trimming took 6 bases from V and 7 from J, leaving 12 bases between them. CDR3 size: 13 residues. Here the CDR3 DNA reads TGTGCCAGCAGCCCCGCGGGGATCGGGGAGCTGTTTTTT. Translating gives CASSPAGIGELFF.

This clonotype was observed a handful of times. This chain joins TRBV28 and TRBJ2-3; no reliable D call. Per germline, CDR1 MDHEN and CDR2 SYDVKM. This CDR3 has 15 residues. V was clipped by 2 bases and J by 0 bases, with 9 bases between them. The DNA of the CDR3 is TGTGCCAGCAGTTTAATAAGGGAAAGCACAGATACGCAGTATTTT. Its protein is CASSLIRESTDTQYF.

This clonotype is medium-sized within its sample. This chain connects TRBV5-1 to TRBJ1-6; D might be TRBD1 (5 bases). CDR1 SGHRS and CDR2 YFSETQ come from the germline V gene. The ends were cut back, 5 bases at V and 7 bases at J, with 7 bases in the middle. The CDR3 consists of 12 residues. The CDR3, as DNA: TGCGCCAGCAGACAGGAGAATTCACCCCTCCACTTT. Its protein product is CASRQENSPLHF.

The chain employs TRBV20-1 and TRBJ2-5; D is possibly TRBD2 (6 bases). This CDR3 contains 16 residues. V lost 0 bases to trimming and J lost 5 bases, with 19 bases between them. Germline values: CDR1 DFQATT, CDR2 SNEGSKA (reference sequence). CDR3 in DNA: TGCAGTGCTAGAGATCTCTCGGCGGGGTTGGTTGAGACCCAGTACTTC. Residues: CSARDLSAGLVETQYF.

This clonotype was counted ten times or more. The chain employs TRBV4-1 and TRBJ2-7, with TRBD2 matching over 7 bases. Germline V CDR1 and CDR2: MGHRA, YSYEKL. The ends lost 3 bases at V and 3 bases at J; junction bases unmatched: 2. The CDR3 runs to 13 residues. The CDR3 is CASSHSGDYEQYF. The CDR3 nucleotides are TGCGCCAGCAGCCACAGCGGGGACTACGAGCAGTACTTC.

This clonotype was counted ten times or more. Here the CDR3 DNA reads TGCGCCAGCAGCTTGGGACACCGGAACACCGGGGAGCTGTTTTTT. Its protein product is CASSLGHRNTGELFF. The chain has TRBV5-1 and TRBJ2-2; D is unresolved. This CDR3 is built from 15 residues. Germline V gene data show CDR1 as SGHRS and CDR2 as YFSETQ. V was clipped by 0 bases and J by 1 base, with 7 bases between them.

This clonotype has a count of ten or more. The chain recombines TRBV5-1 with TRBJ2-1; a weak D match, TRBD1 (7 bases). Per germline, CDR1 SGHRS and CDR2 YFSETQ. V dropped 4 bases and J dropped 8 bases, with 16 bases sitting between them. The CDR3 sequence is 14 residues long. The CDR3 is CASSLRQGGDEQFF. The DNA of the CDR3 is TGCGCCAGCAGCCTAAGACAGGGAGGAGATGAGCAGTTCTTC.

This clonotype was counted at least ten times. The rearrangement links TRBV20-1 to TRBJ2-4; possible D gene TRBD2, 6 bases. CDR3 length: 15 residues. Per the germline V gene, CDR1 is DFQATT and CDR2 is SNEGSKA (reference sequence). Trimming removed 4 bases from V and 0 bases from J, with 13 bases in between. CDR3 DNA sequence: TGCAGTGCTAATAGCGGAGCCCTAGCCAAAAACATTCAGTACTTC. This sequence encodes CSANSGALAKNIQYF.

This clonotype has a count of ten or more. The rearrangement uses TRBV20-1 and TRBJ2-7; D is undetermined. CDR1 is DFQATT, CDR2 SNEGSKA, per germline (reference sequence). The CDR3 contains 10 residues. Deletions cut 6 bases from V and 9 bases from J, with 12 bases between. The CDR3: CSAAPSGQYF. The CDR3 DNA follows: TGCAGTGCCGCTCCCTCGGGGCAGTACTTC.

With regard to this clonotype: This sequence may be a read error, since a much larger clone differs from it by one base. The V and J genes are TRBV4-1 and TRBJ2-1; 7 bases are shared with TRBD2. Germline CDR1 is MGHRA and CDR2 is YSYEKL. The CDR3 is 15 residues long. V dropped 0 bases and J dropped 9; count of bases not matched to a gene: 8. For the CDR3, the DNA is TGCGCCAGCAGCCAAGATGGACTAGTCCGCGGTGAGCAGTTCTTC. Protein: CASSQDGLVRGEQFF.

CDR3 residues: CASSSTGTAIYEQYF. In DNA, the CDR3 is TGTGCCAGCAGCTCGACCGGGACAGCGATCTACGAGCAGTACTTC. This chain connects TRBV7-9 to TRBJ2-5; 7 bases match TRBD1. The end of the DNA aligns better with TRBJ2-7, so the J call may be wrong. This CDR3 has 15 amino acids. CDR1 and CDR2 (germline): SEHNR, FQNEAQ (reference sequence).

In the case of this clonotype: The junction differs from germline at one of its ends, possibly a read error. The rearrangement links TRBV6-1 to TRBJ2-5; a weak D match, TRBD2 (5 bases). The CDR3 contains 14 residues. In germline, CDR1 is MNHNS, CDR2 SASEGT. The CDR3 bases are TGTGCCGGCATGACCGTCGGACTTCAAGAGGCCCAGTACTTC. This codes for CAGMTVGLQEAQYF.

This chain links TRBV28 with TRBJ1-4; TRBD1 matches at 9 bases. CDR1 and CDR2 from the germline V gene are MDHEN and SYDVKM. The CDR3 runs to 16 residues. V was clipped by 7 bases and J by 1 base; unmatched bases: 7. In DNA form, the CDR3 reads TGTGCCAGCACCGGGACAGGGAAGGTAACTAATGAAAAACTGTTTTTT. Translating gives CASTGTGKVTNEKLFF.

The chain couples TRBV18 to TRBJ2-7; D may correspond to TRBD1 or TRBD2 (6 bases each). Trimming shortened V by 3 bases and J by 1 base, and 16 bases separated the two germline ends. Germline V CDR1 and CDR2: KGHSH, LQKENI. The CDR3 covers 16 residues. The CDR3 DNA reads TGTGCCAGCTCACCCGGCGACGGGGGCCAATCCTACGAGCAGTACTTC. Its protein is CASSPGDGGQSYEQYF.

The sample holds many counts of this clonotype. The rearrangement joins TRBV7-9 to TRBJ2-5; the match to TRBD2 covers 13 bases. The CDR3 sequence is 15 residues long. V shed 6 bases and J 2 bases; nucleotides not matched to a gene: 3. The germline gives CDR1 SEHNR, CDR2 FQNEAQ (reference sequence). This CDR3 is CASRPLAGGQETQYF. DNA of the CDR3: TGTGCCAGCAGACCACTAGCGGGGGGGCAAGAGACCCAGTACTTC.

The J gene is TRBJ2-4, the V gene TRBV7-2, with 11 positions matching TRBD2. Germline V CDR1 and CDR2: SGHTA, FQGNSA. The CDR3 spans 15 residues. The J segment lost 7 bases and the V segment lost 5 bases, leaving 7 bases of the junction unmatched. The DNA for the CDR3 is TGTGCCAGCAGCCATACTAGCGGGGGATTGAACATTCAGTACTTC. This codes for CASSHTSGGLNIQYF.